Listed here are 10 T cell receptor beta chains from one sample, sequenced in a study of radiotherapy plus CTLA-4 blockade in lung cancer. Method: immunoSEQ multiplex PCR; TCRdb's copy keeps in-frame clones and lacks some. Of 30,000 or so clones in the sample, 60% to 80% were seen once. The sample was peripheral blood, taken from a patient treated with radiotherapy plus ipilimumab. Every receptor here comes from a human donor with non-small cell lung cancer whose response to radiotherapy plus ipilimumab could not be evaluated.

The J gene is TRBJ2-7, the V gene TRBV28; 10 bases are shared with TRBD1. J was trimmed by 7 bases and V by 8 bases; bases with no gene match: 14. CDR3 length: 15 amino acids. Germline-derived CDR1 and CDR2 are MDHEN and SYDVKM. The CDR3 coding sequence is TGTGCCAGCGCCAGGGGGGGGACAGGGGCTAGGGAGCAGTACTTC. Amino acid sequence: CASARGGTGAREQYF.

This clone was seen once. The gene calls are TRBV5-1 and TRBJ2-5; D gene uncertain. This CDR3 comprises 12 residues. Germline CDR1 and CDR2: SGHRS and YFSETQ. The V end was cut by 4 bases, the J end by 0 bases, with 4 bases between. The CDR3 loop reads CASSLNQETQYF. CDR3 bases: TGCGCCAGCAGCCTTAACCAAGAGACCCAGTACTTC.

The rearrangement joins TRBV7-2 to TRBJ1-4; TRBD1 matches 9 bases. Trimming cost V 4 bases and J 8 bases; bases outside gene matches: 8. The CDR3 has 15 residues. Per germline, CDR1 SGHTA and CDR2 FQGNSA. The DNA for the CDR3 is TGTGCCAGCAGCTGGGGGGACAGGGATGGCGAAAAACTGTTTTTT. This sequence encodes CASSWGDRDGEKLFF.

The V and J genes are TRBV5-1 and TRBJ2-7; D is unclear. The V and J ends lost 0 bases and 9 bases respectively, with 19 bases between them. Germline lookup yields CDR1 SGHRS and CDR2 YFSETQ. The CDR3 has 15 residues. CDR3 nucleotide sequence: TGCGCCAGCAGCTTGGCCCAGGTCCCTACGAAAGTGCAGTACTTC. Its translation is CASSLAQVPTKVQYF.

In its sample, this clone was seen a few times. The rearrangement joins TRBV7-6 to TRBJ2-5; D is perhaps TRBD1 (6 bases). Germline lookup yields CDR1 SGHVS and CDR2 FNYEAQ. The CDR3 consists of 17 residues. The V and J ends lost 1 base and 7 bases respectively, with 22 bases between them. The CDR3 sequence is CASSLEVGAFHQGTQYF. The CDR3 bases are TGTGCCAGCAGCTTAGAAGTGGGGGCCTTTCACCAGGGGACCCAGTACTTC.

The chain links TRBV5-1 to TRBJ2-3, with 8 bases fitting TRBD2. CDR1 and CDR2 from the germline V gene are SGHRS and YFSETQ. The ends lost 7 bases at V and 5 bases at J; junction bases unmatched: 6. CDR3 length: 13 residues. The CDR3 coding sequence is TGCGCCAGCGGACGGGGGGGAGGAGATACGCAGTATTTT. Translated, it gives CASGRGGGDTQYF. Combining the CDR3 with reference TRBV5-1 and TRBJ2-3 gives the whole variable domain KAGVTQTPRYLIKTRGQQVTLSCSPISGHRSVSWYQQTPGQGLQFLFEYFSETQRNKGNFPGRFSGRQFSNSRSEMNVSTLELGDSALYLCASGRGGGDTQYFGPGTRLTVL.

J is TRBJ2-7 and V is TRBV6-6; tentatively, D is TRBD2 (6 bases). CDR1 is MNHNY, CDR2 SVGAGI, per germline (reference sequence). Between the trimmed V and J ends, which lost 6 bases and 9 bases, there was a span of 21 bases. CDR3 length equals 14 residues. The CDR3 here is CASSPGRGLLGQYF. The CDR3 bases are TGTGCCAGCAGCCCCGGGAGAGGGCTCCTAGGGCAGTACTTC.

This clone occurred a few times. The V gene is TRBV10-1, the J gene TRBJ1-2; no clear D. Germline V gives CDR1 WNHNN, CDR2 SYGVQD (reference sequence). Trimming shortened V by 2 bases and J by 10 bases, and 11 bases separated the two germline ends. The CDR3 contains 12 residues. The CDR3 DNA reads TGCGCCAGCAGTGAGAACGGGGATGTCTACACCTTC. Residues: CASSENGDVYTF.

V is TRBV19 and J is TRBJ1-5; no definite D call. CDR3 length: 14 residues. The V gene lost 0 bases and the J gene lost 5 bases, with 8 bases spanning the gap. The germline gives CDR1 LNHDA, CDR2 SQIVND (reference sequence). The CDR3 DNA reads TGTGCCAGTAGTATAGATATAACTGATCAGCCCCAGCATTTT. Translated: CASSIDITDQPQHF.

In its sample, this clone was seen once. The rearrangement joins TRBV9 to TRBJ2-5; 7 nucleotides match TRBD1. This CDR3 has 15 residues. The germline V gene has CDR1 SGDLS and CDR2 YYNGEE. The V segment lost 3 bases and the J segment 2 bases; nucleotides outside the gene matches: 7. CDR3 nucleotides: TGTGCCAGCAGCGACCACCGGGACAGACAAGAGACCCAGTACTTC. Its translation: CASSDHRDRQETQYF.